This T cell receptor (beta chain) was obtained from a study of blood T cell repertoires in COVID-19. This CDR3 is built from 15 residues. V shed 0 bases, J shed 4 bases, and the junction held 3 bases outside the gene matches. Germline assignment: CDR1 KGHSH and CDR2 LQKENI. In the source study's methods: How many nucleated cells were present was estimated from reference gene primer amplification. The data were produced by immunoSEQ multiplex PCR, yet TCRdb's version contains in-frame clones alone and is incomplete. Clone size and V and J calls were adopted from that table, with D and trimming inferred from the DNA. The sample contains 200,000 to 300,000 clones, around 88% of which appear only once. Participant age was roughly 18 to 95 years, and participants resided in roughly 25 US areas. Cohorts were based on clinical histories the participants reported.

This sequence joins TRBV18 and TRBJ1-2; 9 nucleotides align to TRBD1. This sequence originates from a man aged 35 to 55 who had recovered from COVID-19. The sample taken for sequencing was PBMCs or T cells enriched from blood (not recorded which). The CDR3 coding sequence is TGTGCCAGCTCACCACCTTCGACAGGGGGCTATGGCTACACCTTC. Residues: CASSPPSTGGYGYTF.